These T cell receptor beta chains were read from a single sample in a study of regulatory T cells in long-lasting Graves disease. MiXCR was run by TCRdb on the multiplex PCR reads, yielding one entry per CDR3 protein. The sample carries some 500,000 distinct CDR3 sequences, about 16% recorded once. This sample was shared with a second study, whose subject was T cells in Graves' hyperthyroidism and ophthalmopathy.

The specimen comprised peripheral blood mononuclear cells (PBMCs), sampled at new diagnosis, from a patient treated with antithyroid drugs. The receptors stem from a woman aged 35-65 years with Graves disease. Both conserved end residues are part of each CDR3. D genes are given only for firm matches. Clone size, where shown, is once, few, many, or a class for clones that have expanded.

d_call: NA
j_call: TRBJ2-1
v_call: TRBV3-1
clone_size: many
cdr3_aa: CASSQVSKNNEQFF
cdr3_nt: TGTGCCAGCAGCCAAGTATCCAAAAACAATGAGCAGTTCTTC

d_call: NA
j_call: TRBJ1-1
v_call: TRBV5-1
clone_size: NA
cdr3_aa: CASSLGDRTTEAFF
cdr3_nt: TGCGCCAGCAGCTTGGGGGACCGGACAACTGAAGCTTTCTTT

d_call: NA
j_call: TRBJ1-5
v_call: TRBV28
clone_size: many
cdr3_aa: CATLSEFSNQPQHF
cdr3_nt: TGTGCCACCCTCTCGGAGTTTAGCAATCAGCCCCAGCATTTT

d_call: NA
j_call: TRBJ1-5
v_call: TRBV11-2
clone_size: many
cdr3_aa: CASSLGTNRGQPQHF
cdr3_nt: TGTGCCAGCAGCTTAGGGACAAACCGCGGTCAGCCCCAGCATTTT

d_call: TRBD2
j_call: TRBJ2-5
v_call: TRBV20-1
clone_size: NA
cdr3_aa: CGGGAGGETQYF
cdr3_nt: TGCGGCGGGGGGGCCGGGGGAGAGACCCAGTACTTC

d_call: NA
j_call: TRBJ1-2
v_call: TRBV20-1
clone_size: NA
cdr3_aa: CSARDLDYGYTF
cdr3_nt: TGCAGTGCTAGAGATTTGGATTATGGCTACACCTTC

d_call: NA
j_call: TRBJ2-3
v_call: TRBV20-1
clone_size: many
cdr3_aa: CSARSGVDTQYF
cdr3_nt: TGCAGTGCCAGGAGTGGGGTAGATACGCAGTATTTT

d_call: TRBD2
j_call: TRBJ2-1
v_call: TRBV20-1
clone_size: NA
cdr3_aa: CSARDPSGGALYYNEQFF
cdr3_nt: TGCAGTGCTAGAGATCCGAGCGGGGGGGCCCTTTACTACAATGAGCAGTTCTTC

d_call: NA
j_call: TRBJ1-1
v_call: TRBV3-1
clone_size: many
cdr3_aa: CASSQQYEAFF
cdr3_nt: TGTGCCAGCAGCCAACAGTACGAAGCTTTCTTT

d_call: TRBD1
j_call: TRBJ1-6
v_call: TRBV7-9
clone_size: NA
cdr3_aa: CASSTATGDGSPLHF
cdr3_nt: TGTGCCAGCAGCACAGCGACAGGGGATGGTTCACCCCTCCACTTT

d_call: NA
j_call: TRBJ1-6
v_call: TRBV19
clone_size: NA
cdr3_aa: CASSMSRSGNSPLHF
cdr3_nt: TGTGCCAGTAGTATGTCAAGATCCGGGAATTCACCCCTCCACTTT

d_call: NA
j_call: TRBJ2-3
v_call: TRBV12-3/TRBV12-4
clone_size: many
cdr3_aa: CASSGGGADTQYF
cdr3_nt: TGTGCCAGCAGTGGAGGGGGCGCAGATACGCAGTATTTT

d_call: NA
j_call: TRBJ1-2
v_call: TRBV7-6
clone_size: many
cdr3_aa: CASSARPYRGYTF
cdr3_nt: TGTGCCAGCAGCGCCCGGCCCTATCGAGGCTACACCTTC

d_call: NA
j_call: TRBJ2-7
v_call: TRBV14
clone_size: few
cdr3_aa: CASSQGGSVEQYF
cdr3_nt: TGTGCCAGCAGCCAAGGGGGCTCCGTCGAGCAGTACTTC

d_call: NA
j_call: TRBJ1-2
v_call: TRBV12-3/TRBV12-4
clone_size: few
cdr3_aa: CASSITGRYYTF
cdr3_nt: TGTGCCAGCAGTATCACAGGGAGGTACTACACCTTC

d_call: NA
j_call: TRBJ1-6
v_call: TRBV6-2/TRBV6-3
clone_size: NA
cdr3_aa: CASSEERVNVPPLHF
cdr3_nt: TGTGCCAGCAGTGAAGAGAGGGTTAACGTCCCACCCCTCCACTTT

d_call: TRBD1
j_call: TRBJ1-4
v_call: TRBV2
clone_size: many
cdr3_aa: CASSGDRDNEKLFF
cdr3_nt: TGTGCCAGCAGTGGGGACAGGGATAATGAAAAACTGTTTTTT

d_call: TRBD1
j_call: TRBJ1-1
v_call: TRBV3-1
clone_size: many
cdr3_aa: CASSQHPFDRENTEAFF
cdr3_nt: TGTGCCAGCAGCCAACACCCATTCGACAGGGAGAACACTGAAGCTTTCTTT

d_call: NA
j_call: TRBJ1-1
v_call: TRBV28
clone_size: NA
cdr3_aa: CASREDILNTEAFF
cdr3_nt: TGTGCCAGCAGAGAGGACATCTTGAACACTGAAGCTTTCTTT

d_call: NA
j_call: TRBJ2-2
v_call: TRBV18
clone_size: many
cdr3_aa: CASSPNRHGELFF
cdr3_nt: TGTGCCAGCTCACCTAACAGACACGGGGAGCTGTTTTTT

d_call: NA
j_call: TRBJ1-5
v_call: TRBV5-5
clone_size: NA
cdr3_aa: CASSSTSRTDNQPQHF
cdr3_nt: TGTGCCAGCAGTTCCACATCGAGGACAGATAATCAGCCCCAGCATTTT

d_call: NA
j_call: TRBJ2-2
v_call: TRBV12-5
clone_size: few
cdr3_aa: CASGLPTGYGTGELFF
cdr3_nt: TGTGCTAGTGGTTTGCCTACAGGGTATGGCACCGGGGAGCTGTTTTTT

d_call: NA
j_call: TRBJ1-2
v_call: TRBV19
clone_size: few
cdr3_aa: CASSNSGTVPGYTF
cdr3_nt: TGTGCCAGTAGTAACTCCGGGACCGTACCTGGCTACACCTTC

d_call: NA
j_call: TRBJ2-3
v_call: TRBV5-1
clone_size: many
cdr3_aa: CASSLSAALGTDTQYF
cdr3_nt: TGCGCCAGCAGCTTGTCGGCAGCTCTTGGCACAGATACGCAGTATTTT

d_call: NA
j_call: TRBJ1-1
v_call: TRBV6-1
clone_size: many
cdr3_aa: CASSEDGWAFF
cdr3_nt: TGTGCCAGCAGTGAAGATGGATGGGCTTTCTTT

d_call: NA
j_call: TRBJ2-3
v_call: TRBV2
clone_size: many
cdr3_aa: CASSPRASGTDTQYF
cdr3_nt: TGTGCCAGCAGCCCCCGGGCCAGTGGTACAGATACGCAGTATTTT

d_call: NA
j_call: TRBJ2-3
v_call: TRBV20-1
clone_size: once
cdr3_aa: CSALPLSTDTQYF
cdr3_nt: TGCAGTGCCCTCCCTCTGAGCACAGATACGCAGTATTTT

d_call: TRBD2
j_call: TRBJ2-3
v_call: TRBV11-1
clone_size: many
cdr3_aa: CASVRGSTDTQYF
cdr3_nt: TGTGCCAGCGTGCGGGGGAGCACAGATACGCAGTATTTT

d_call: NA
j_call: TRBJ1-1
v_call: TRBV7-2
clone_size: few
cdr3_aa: CASSLAAKDTEAFF
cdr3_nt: TGTGCCAGCAGCTTAGCCGCGAAAGACACTGAAGCTTTCTTT

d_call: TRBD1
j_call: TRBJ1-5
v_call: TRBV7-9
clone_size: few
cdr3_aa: CASSSAGQGAYSNQPQHF
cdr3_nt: TGTGCCAGCAGCTCTGCGGGACAGGGGGCTTATAGCAATCAGCCCCAGCATTTT

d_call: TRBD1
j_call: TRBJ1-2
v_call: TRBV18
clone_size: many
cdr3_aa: CASSPQGQAAGYTF
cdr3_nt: TGTGCCAGCTCACCCCAAGGACAGGCGGCTGGCTACACCTTC

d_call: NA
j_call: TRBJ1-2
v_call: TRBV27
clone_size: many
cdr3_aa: CASSPNGPNYGYTF
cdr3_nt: TGTGCCAGCAGTCCCAATGGGCCGAACTATGGCTACACCTTC

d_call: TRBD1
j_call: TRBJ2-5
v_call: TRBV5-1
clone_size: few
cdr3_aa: CASSSSDWTGDPQETQYF
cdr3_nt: TGCGCCAGCAGCTCCAGCGACTGGACAGGGGACCCCCAAGAGACCCAGTACTTC

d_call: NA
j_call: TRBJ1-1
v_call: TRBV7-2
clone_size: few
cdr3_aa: CASSLSAGTYTEAFF
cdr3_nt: TGTGCCAGCAGCTTATCCGCAGGAACGTACACTGAAGCTTTCTTT

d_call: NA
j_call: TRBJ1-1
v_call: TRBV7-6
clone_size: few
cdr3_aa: CASSSSGTNTEAFF
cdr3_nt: TGTGCCAGCAGCTCTAGCGGGACGAACACTGAAGCTTTCTTT

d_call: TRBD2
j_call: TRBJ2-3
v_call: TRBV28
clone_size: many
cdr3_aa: CASSSGTSRDTQYF
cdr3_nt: TGTGCCAGCAGTTCCGGGACTAGCAGAGATACGCAGTATTTT

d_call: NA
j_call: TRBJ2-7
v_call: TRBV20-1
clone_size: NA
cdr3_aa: CSARDRRQTSYEQYF
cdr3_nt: TGCAGTGCTAGAGATCGGAGGCAGACATCCTACGAGCAGTACTTC

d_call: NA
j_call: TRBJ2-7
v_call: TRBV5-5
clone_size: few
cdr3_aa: CASSPGGGGHYEQYF
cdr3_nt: TGTGCCAGCAGCCCCGGGGGAGGGGGCCACTACGAGCAGTACTTC

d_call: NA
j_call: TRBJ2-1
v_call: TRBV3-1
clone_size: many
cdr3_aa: CASRATNEQFF
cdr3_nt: TGTGCCAGCCGGGCGACCAATGAGCAGTTCTTC

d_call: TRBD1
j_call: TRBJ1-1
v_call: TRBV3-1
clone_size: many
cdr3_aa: CASSHQTPHRGRLNTEAFF
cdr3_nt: TGTGCCAGCAGCCATCAAACTCCCCACAGGGGGCGGTTGAACACTGAAGCTTTCTTT

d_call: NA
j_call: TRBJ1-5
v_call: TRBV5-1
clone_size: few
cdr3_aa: CASSASGLENQPQHF
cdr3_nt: TGCGCCAGCAGCGCCTCAGGGCTGGAAAATCAGCCCCAGCATTTT

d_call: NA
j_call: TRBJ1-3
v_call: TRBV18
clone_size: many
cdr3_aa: CASSPPERNTIYF
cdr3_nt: TGTGCCAGCTCACCCCCCGAACGAAACACCATATATTTT

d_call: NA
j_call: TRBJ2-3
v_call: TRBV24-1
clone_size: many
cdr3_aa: CATSDSDPKASTDTQYF
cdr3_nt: TGTGCCACCAGTGACAGCGACCCGAAAGCTAGCACAGATACGCAGTATTTT

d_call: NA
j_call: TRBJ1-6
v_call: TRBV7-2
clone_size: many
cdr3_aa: CASRSGWGYDNSPLHF
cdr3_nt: TGTGCCAGCAGATCAGGATGGGGTTATGACAATTCACCCCTCCACTTT

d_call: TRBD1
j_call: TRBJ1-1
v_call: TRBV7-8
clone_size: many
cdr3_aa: CASSSTGGRTEAFF
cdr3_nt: TGTGCCAGCAGCTCCACAGGGGGCAGGACTGAAGCTTTCTTT

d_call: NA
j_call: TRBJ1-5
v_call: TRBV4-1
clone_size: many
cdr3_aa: CASSHHQPQHF
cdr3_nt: TGCGCCAGCAGCCACCATCAGCCCCAGCATTTT

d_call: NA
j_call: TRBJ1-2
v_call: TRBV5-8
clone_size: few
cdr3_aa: CASSPTARPYGYTF
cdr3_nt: TGTGCCAGCAGCCCTACGGCCCGGCCCTATGGCTACACCTTC

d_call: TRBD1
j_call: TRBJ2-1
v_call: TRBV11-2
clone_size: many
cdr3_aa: CASSLVGTGASNEQFF
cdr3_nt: TGTGCCAGCAGCTTAGTGGGAACAGGGGCCAGCAATGAGCAGTTCTTC

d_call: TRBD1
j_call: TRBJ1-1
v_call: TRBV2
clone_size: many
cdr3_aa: CASNRRQGDFTEAFF
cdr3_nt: TGTGCCAGCAATCGAAGACAGGGCGATTTTACTGAAGCTTTCTTT

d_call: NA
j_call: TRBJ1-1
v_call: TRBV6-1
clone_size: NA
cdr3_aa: CASSQDILMNTEAFF
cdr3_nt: TGTGCCAGCTCCCAGGACATCCTGATGAACACTGAAGCTTTCTTT

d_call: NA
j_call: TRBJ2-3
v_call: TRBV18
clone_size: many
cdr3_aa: CASSPGTRLQEDTQYF
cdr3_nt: TGTGCCAGCTCACCGGGGACTCGCCTCCAAGAGGATACGCAGTATTTT